These T cell receptor beta chains were read from a single sample in a study of vaccination and CD4 T cells after COVID-19. Each CDR3 protein is one row after TCRdb ran MiXCR on the PCR reads. The sample yields around 15,000 distinct CDR3 sequences, around 40% seen once. What these receptors recognize is not known. The material sequenced was cultured CD4+ T cells from blood. The source of these receptors is a human donor with COVID-19. Each CDR3 is given with its conserved first and last residue.

CDR3 protein,V gene,J gene
CASSLSPGGTQETQYF,TRBV5-6,TRBJ2-5
CASSSAGTNTGELFF,TRBV7-2,TRBJ2-2
CASIKGEQEGVAYQPQHF,TRBV12-3/TRBV12-4,TRBJ1-5
CASSKRTGISTDTQYF,TRBV21-1,TRBJ2-3
CASSFSTEYNEQFF,TRBV7-9,TRBJ2-1
CSPTLGTDTQYF,TRBV20-1,TRBJ2-3
CASSLTSGRTDTQYF,TRBV27,TRBJ2-3
CASSLERGANEKLFF,TRBV5-4,TRBJ1-4
CATSRARLHEQFF,TRBV15,TRBJ2-1
CASSFGNTDTQYF,TRBV27,TRBJ2-3
CASSWTGQDYGYTF,TRBV6-5,TRBJ1-2
CASSDTHSGANVLTF,TRBV6-4,TRBJ2-6
CASSEGQGLNTEAFF,TRBV25-1,TRBJ1-1
CASSEAGSVYEQYF,TRBV10-1,TRBJ2-7
CASSFRVNTEAFF,TRBV6-5,TRBJ1-1
CASSGTAGYGYTF,TRBV25-1,TRBJ1-2
CASSIETGVGYYEQYF,TRBV19,TRBJ2-7
CASRRNTGELFF,TRBV6-1,TRBJ2-2
CSARGIAQGNNEQFF,TRBV20-1,TRBJ2-1
CASSQSLRLGPMNTEAFF,TRBV23-1,TRBJ1-1
CSGARGKGEKLFF,TRBV29-1,TRBJ1-4
CASSPTPPDSSVVKVAEAFF,TRBV18,TRBJ1-1
CASSNTGTGGQPQHF,TRBV6-1,TRBJ1-5
CASSPKGGANTGELFF,TRBV6-1,TRBJ2-2
CASHLGNSPLHF,TRBV7-9,TRBJ1-6